This TCR beta chain was sequenced in a study of blood T cell repertoires in COVID-19. Study context: There were acute and convalescent COVID-19 samples, and they came from the United States, Italy and Spain. T cells, B-cell-depleted T cells, or PBMCs supplied cDNA or gDNA.

Under the authors' procedure: Amplification from reference gene primers served as the basis for estimated nucleated cell counts. Sequenced by immunoSEQ multiplex PCR; TCRdb stores in-frame clones only, minus some. That table supplies the V and J calls and clone size; D and trimming were determined from the DNA. The table has 210,000 or so clones, roughly 90% seen once. CDR1 and CDR2 (germline): MGHDK, SYGVNS. The V and J ends lost 5 bases and 2 bases respectively, with 12 bases between them. The CDR3 is made up of 14 amino acids. This clone was observed a single time. V usage is TRBV25-1 and J usage is TRBJ1-2; a possible D gene is TRBD1 (6 bases). The receptor was isolated from a woman between 45 and 60 years old in a cohort exposed to, infected with or recovered from COVID-19 (not recorded which). The source material was PBMCs or T cells enriched from blood (not recorded which). The chain's CDR3 is CASSSTGTNYGYTF. The CDR3 DNA follows: TGTGCCAGCAGTTCGACCGGGACAAACTATGGCTACACCTTC.